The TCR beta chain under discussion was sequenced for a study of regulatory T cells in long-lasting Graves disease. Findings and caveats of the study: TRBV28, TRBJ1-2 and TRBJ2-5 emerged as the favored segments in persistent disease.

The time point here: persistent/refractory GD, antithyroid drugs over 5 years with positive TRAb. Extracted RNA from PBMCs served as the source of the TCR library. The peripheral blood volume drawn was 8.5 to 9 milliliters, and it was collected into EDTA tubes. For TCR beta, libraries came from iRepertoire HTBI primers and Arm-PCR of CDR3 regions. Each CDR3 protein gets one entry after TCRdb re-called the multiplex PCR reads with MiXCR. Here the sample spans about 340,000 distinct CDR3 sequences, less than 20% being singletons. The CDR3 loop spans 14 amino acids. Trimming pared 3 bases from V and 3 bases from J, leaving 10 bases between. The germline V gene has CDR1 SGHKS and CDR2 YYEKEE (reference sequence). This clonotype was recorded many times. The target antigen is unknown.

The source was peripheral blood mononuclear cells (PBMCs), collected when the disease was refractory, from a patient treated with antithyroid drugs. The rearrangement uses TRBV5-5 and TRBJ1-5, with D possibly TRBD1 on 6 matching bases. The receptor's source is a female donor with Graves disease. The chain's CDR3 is CASSYRDNNQPQHF. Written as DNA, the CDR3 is TGTGCCAGCAGCTACCGGGACAACAATCAGCCCCAGCATTTT.